This TCR beta chain stems from a study of T cells in Graves' hyperthyroidism and ophthalmopathy. The CDR3 regions of TCR beta were amplified from RNA transcripts. HTBI primers were the set used in a first-round RT-PCR of the TCR CDR3. Using its own MiXCR run on the multiplex PCR reads, TCRdb lists one record per CDR3 protein. The table has around 690,000 distinct CDR3 sequences, 17% seen once; the top ten hold about a sixth. From germline, CDR1 is SGHRS and CDR2 YFSETQ. This CDR3 region has 14 residues. The ends were cut back, 0 bases at V and 7 bases at J, with 8 bases in the middle. This chain links TRBV5-1 with TRBJ2-6; D remains unclear. The specimen sequenced was blood. The receptor was derived from a man over 45 with Graves' hyperthyroidism. Here the CDR3 reads CASSLDTVANVLTF. The CDR3 coding sequence is TGCGCCAGCAGCTTGGATACGGTTGCCAACGTCCTGACTTTC.